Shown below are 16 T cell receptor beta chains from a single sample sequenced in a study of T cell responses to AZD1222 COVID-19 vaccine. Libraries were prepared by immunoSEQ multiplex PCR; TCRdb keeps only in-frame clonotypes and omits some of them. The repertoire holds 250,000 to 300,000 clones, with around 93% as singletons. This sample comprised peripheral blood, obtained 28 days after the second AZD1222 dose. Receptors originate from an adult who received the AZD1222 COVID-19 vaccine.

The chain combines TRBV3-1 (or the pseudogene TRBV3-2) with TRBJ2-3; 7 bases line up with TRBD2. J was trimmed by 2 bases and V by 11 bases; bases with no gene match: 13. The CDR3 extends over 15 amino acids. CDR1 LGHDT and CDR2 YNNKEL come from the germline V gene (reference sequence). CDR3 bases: TGTGCCGACCCCCACGCGGGGGAGACCACAGATACGCAGTATTTT. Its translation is CADPHAGETTDTQYF.

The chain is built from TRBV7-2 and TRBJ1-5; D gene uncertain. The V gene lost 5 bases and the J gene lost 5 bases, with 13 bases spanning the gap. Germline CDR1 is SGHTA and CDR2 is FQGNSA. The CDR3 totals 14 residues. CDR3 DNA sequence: TGTGCCAGCAGCCGCCTGGGGTACGATCAGCCCCAGCATTTT. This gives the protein CASSRLGYDQPQHF.

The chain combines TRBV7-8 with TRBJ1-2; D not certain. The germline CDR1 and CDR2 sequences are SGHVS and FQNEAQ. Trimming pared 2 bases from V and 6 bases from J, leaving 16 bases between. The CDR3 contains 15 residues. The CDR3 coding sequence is TGTGCCAGCAGCTTACTCTCTTGGGCTCTGGATGGCTACACCTTC. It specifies CASSLLSWALDGYTF. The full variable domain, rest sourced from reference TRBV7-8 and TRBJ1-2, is GAGVSQSPRYKVAKRGQDVALRCDPISGHVSLFWYQQALGQGPEFLTYFQNEAQLDKSGLPSDRFFAERPEGSVSTLKIQRTQQEDSAVYLCASSLLSWALDGYTFGSGTRLTVV.

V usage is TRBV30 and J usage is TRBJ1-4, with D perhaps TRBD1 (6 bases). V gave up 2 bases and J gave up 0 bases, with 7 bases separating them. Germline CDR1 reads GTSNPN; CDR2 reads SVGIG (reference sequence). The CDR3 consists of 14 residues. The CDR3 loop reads CAWSRTATNEKLFF. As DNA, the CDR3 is TGTGCCTGGAGTCGGACAGCAACTAATGAAAAACTGTTTTTT.

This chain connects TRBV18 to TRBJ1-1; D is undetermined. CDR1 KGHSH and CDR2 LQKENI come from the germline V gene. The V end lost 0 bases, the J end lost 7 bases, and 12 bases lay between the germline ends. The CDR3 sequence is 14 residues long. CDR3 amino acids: CASSPPNGYDEAFF. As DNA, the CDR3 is TGTGCCAGCTCACCACCCAACGGGTACGATGAAGCTTTCTTT.

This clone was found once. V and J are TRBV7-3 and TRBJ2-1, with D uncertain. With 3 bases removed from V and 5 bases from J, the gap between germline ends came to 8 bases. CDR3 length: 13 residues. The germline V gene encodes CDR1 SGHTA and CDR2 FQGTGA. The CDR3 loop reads CASSLLGNNEQFF. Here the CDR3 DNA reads TGTGCCAGCAGCTTGTTGGGTAACAATGAGCAGTTCTTC.

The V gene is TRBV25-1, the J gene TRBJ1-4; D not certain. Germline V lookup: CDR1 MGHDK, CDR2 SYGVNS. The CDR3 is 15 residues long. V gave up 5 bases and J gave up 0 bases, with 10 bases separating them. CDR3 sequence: CASSWAAPTNEKLFF. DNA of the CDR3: TGTGCCAGCAGTTGGGCCGCTCCAACTAATGAAAAACTGTTTTTT.

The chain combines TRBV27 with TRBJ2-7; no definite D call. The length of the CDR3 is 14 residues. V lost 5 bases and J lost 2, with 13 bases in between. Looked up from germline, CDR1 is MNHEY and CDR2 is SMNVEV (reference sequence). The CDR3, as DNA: TGTGCCAGCAGTGACCGGGTCGCAGCCTACGAGCAGTACTTC. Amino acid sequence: CASSDRVAAYEQYF.

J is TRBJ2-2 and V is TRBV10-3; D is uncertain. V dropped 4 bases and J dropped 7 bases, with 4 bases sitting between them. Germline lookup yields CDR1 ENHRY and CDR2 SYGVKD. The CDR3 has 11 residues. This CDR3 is CAISGDGELFF. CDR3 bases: TGTGCCATCAGTGGAGACGGGGAGCTGTTTTTT.

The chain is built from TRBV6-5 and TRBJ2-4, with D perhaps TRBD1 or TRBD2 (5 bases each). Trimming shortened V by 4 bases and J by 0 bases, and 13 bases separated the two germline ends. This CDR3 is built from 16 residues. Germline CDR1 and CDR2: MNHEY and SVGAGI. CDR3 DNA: TGTGCCAGCAGTTCGGGACCCGCACTAGCCAAAAACATTCAGTACTTC. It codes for CASSSGPALAKNIQYF.

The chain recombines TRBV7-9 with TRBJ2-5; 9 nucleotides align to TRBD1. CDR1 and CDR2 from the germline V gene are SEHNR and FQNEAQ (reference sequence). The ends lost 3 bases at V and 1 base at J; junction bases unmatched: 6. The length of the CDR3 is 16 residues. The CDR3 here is CASSFRQGVFQETQYF. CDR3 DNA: TGTGCCAGCAGCTTTAGACAGGGGGTTTTCCAAGAGACCCAGTACTTC.

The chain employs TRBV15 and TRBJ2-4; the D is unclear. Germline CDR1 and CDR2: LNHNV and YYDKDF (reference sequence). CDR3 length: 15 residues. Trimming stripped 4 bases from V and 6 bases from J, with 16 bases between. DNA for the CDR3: TGTGCCACCAGCACCCGGACCCGGGCCGGAAACATTCAGTACTTC. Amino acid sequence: CATSTRTRAGNIQYF.

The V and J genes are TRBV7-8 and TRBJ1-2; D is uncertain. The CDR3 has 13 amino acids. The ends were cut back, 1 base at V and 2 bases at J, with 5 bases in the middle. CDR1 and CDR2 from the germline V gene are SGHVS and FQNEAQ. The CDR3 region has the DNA TGTGCCAGCAGCTTAGGGCAGAACTATGGCTACACCTTC. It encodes CASSLGQNYGYTF.

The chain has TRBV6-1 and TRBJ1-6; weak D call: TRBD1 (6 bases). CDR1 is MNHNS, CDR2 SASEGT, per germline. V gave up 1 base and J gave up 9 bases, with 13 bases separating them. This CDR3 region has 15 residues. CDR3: CASSEVGGLSSPLHF. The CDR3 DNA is TGTGCCAGCAGTGAAGTGGGGGGCTTAAGTTCACCCCTCCACTTT.

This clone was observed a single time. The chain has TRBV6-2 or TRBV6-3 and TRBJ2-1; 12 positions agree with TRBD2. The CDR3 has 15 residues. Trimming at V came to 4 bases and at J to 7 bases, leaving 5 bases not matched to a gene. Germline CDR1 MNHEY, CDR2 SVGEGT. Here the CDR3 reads CASSSPGTSGNEQFF. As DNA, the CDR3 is TGTGCCAGCAGTTCCCCCGGGACTAGCGGGAATGAGCAGTTCTTC.

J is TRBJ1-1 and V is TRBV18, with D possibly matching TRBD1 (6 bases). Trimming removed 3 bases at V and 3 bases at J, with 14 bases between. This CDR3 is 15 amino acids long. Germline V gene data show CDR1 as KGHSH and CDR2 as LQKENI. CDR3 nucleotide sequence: TGTGCCAGCTCACCGGACAGAACCATGCACACTGAAGCTTTCTTT. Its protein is CASSPDRTMHTEAFF.